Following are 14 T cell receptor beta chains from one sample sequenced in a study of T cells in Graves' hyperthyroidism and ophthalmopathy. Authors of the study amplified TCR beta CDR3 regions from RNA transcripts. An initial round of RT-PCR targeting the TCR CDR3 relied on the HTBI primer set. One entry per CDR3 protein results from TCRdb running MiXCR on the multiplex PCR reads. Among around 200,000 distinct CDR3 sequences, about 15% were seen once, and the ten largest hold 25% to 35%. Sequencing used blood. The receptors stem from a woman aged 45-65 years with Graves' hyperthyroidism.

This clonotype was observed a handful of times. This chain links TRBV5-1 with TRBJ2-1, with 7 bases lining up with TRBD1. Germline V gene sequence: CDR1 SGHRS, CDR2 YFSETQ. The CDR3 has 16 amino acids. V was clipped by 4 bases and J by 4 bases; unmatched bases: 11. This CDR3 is CASSVLPRDSYNEQFF. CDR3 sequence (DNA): TGCGCCAGCAGCGTGTTGCCCCGGGACAGTTACAATGAGCAGTTCTTC.

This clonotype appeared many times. The CDR3 sequence is CASNGRPLSGANVLTF. In DNA form, the CDR3 reads TGTGCCAGCAACGGAAGACCGCTCTCTGGGGCCAACGTCCTGACTTTC. The J gene is TRBJ2-6, the V gene TRBV11-2; D ambiguous. The CDR3 is 16 amino acids. Germline CDR1 and CDR2: SGHAT and FQNNGV. V gave up 7 bases and J gave up 0 bases, with 13 bases separating them.

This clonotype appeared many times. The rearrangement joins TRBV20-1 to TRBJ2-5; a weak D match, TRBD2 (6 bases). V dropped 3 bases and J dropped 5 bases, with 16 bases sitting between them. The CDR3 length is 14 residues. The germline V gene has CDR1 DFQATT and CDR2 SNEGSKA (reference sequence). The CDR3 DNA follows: TGCAGTGCTAGCCATCCGGGGGACCCTGAGACCCAGTACTTC. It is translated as CSASHPGDPETQYF.

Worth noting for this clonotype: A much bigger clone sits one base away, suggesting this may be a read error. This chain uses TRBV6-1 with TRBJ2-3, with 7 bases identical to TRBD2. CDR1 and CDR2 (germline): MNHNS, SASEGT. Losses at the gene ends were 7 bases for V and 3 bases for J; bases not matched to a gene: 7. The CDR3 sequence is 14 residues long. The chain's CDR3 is CASTPELATDTQYF. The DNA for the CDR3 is TGTGCCAGCACCCCGGAACTAGCGACAGATACGCAGTATTTT.

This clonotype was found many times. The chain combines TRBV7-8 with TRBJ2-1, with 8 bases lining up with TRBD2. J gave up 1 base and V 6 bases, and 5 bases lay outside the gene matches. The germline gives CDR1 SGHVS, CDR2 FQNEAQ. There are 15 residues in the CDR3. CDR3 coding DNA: TGTGCCAGCAGAGAAACTAGCGGATCCTACAATGAGCAGTTCTTC. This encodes CASRETSGSYNEQFF. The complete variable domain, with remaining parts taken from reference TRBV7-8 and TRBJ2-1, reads GAGVSQSPRYKVAKRGQDVALRCDPISGHVSLFWYQQALGQGPEFLTYFQNEAQLDKSGLPSDRFFAERPEGSVSTLKIQRTQQEDSAVYLCASRETSGSYNEQFFGPGTRLTVL.

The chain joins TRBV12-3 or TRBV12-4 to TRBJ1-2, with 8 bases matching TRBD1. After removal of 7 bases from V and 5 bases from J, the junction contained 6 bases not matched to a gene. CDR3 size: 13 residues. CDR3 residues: CASNDRGLYGYTF. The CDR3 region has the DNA TGTGCCAGCAACGACAGGGGTTTATATGGCTACACCTTC.

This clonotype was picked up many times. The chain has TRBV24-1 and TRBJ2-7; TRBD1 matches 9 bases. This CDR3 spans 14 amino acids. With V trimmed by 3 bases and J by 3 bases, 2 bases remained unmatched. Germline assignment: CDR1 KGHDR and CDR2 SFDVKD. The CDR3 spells CATSDGDRVYEQYF. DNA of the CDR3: TGTGCCACCAGTGATGGGGACAGGGTCTACGAGCAGTACTTC.

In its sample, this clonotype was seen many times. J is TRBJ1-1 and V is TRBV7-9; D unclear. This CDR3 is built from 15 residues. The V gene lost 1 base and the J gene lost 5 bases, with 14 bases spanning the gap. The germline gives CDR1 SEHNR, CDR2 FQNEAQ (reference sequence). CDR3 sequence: CASSLGQARWTEAFF. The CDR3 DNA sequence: TGTGCCAGCAGCTTAGGTCAGGCGAGGTGGACTGAAGCTTTCTTT. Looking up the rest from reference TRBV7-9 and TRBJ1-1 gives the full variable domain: DTGVSQNPRHKITKRGQNVTFRCDPISEHNRLYWYRQTLGQGPEFLTYFQNEAQLEKSRLLSDRFSAERPKGSFSTLEIQRTEQGDSAMYLCASSLGQARWTEAFFGQGTRLTVV.

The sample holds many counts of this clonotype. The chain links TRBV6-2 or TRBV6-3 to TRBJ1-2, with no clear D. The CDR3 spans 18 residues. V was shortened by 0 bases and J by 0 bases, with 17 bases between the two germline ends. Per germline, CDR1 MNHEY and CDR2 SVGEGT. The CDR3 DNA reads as TGTGCCAGCAGTTACTCGTTCTGGGCGGACGGAGCTAACTATGGCTACACCTTC. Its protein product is CASSYSFWADGANYGYTF.

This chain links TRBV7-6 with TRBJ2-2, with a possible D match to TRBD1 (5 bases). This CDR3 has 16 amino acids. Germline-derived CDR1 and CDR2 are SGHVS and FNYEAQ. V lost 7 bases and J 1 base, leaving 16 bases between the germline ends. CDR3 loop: CASTLDLGLNTGELFF. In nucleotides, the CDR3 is TGTGCCAGCACCCTGGACCTGGGGCTGAACACCGGGGAGCTGTTTTTT.

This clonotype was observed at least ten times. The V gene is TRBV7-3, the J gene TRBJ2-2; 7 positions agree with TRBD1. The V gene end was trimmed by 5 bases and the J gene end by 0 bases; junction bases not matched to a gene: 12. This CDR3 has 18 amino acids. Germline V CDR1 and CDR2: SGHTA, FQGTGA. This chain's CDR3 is CASSQQISGTANTGELFF. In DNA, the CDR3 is TGTGCCAGCAGCCAACAAATATCCGGGACAGCGAACACCGGGGAGCTGTTTTTT.

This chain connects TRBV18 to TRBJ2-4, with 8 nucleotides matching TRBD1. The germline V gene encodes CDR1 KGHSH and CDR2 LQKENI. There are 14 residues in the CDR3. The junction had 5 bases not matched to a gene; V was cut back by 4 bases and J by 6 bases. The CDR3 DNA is TGTGCCAGCTCACAGGACAGGGCGGGAAACATTCAGTACTTC. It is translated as CASSQDRAGNIQYF.

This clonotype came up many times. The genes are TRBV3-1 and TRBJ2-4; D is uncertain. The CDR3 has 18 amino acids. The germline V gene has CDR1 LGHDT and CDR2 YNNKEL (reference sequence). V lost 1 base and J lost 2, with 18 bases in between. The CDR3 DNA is TGTGCCAGCAGCCAAGTGAAGTTTCTGGCTGAAACCAAAAACATTCAGTACTTC. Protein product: CASSQVKFLAETKNIQYF.

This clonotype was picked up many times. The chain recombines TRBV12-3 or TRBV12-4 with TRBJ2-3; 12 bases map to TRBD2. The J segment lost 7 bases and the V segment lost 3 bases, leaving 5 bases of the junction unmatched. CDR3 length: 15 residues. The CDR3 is CASSLGTSGRYTQYF. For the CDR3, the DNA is TGTGCCAGCAGTTTGGGGACTAGCGGGCGCTATACGCAGTATTTT.